One and the same sample provided the 2 T cell receptor beta chains below, sequenced in a study of blood T cell repertoires in COVID-19. Clones were sequenced by immunoSEQ multiplex PCR, and TCRdb holds only the in-frame ones, with some missing. Of roughly 400,000 clones in the sample, 75% to 90% were seen once. The sample comprised PBMCs or T cells enriched from blood (not recorded which). Receptors originate from a man younger than 40 who had recovered from COVID-19.

The rearrangement links TRBV6-2 or TRBV6-3 to TRBJ1-1, with a tentative D call TRBD1 (6 bases). The ends were cut back, 4 bases at V and 5 bases at J, with 14 bases in the middle. Germline CDR1 reads MNHEY; CDR2 reads SVGEGT. The CDR3 totals 14 residues. DNA of the CDR3: TGTGCCAGCAGTTCCTACAGGGTTCGGACTGAAGCTTTCTTT. Encoded protein: CASSSYRVRTEAFF.

V is TRBV5-6 and J is TRBJ2-1; no reliable D call. CDR1 is SGHDT, CDR2 YYEEEE, per germline. The CDR3 is made up of 14 amino acids. Trimming left V 0 bases short and J 7 bases short, with 11 bases between. CDR3 residues: CASSLVTSDNEQFF. The DNA for the CDR3 is TGTGCCAGCAGCTTGGTAACGAGTGATAATGAGCAGTTCTTC.